These 20 T cell receptor beta chains came from one sample sequenced in a study of cytomegalovirus exposure and HLA in healthy donors. PCR employed 60 Vbeta and 13 Jbeta primers. TCRdb's table, derived via immunoSEQ multiplex PCR, lists solely in-frame clones and lacks some. The sample lists about 150,000 clones, approximately 86% seen once, with over 1.5% in the top ten. The sample consisted of PBMCs. The receptors stem from a woman between 18 and 29 years old in good health and CMV-seronegative.

The V and J genes are TRBV28 and TRBJ2-5; 7 bases are a match to TRBD1. This CDR3 comprises 14 residues. Germline CDR1 reads MDHEN; CDR2 reads SYDVKM. Trimming at V came to 3 bases and at J to 2 bases, leaving 3 bases not matched to a gene. CDR3 in amino acids: CASSFPTGQETQYF. CDR3 sequence (DNA): TGTGCCAGCAGTTTCCCGACAGGGCAAGAGACCCAGTACTTC.

The V gene is TRBV9, the J gene TRBJ2-1, with TRBD2 identical over 8 bases. The CDR3 has 18 amino acids. The germline gives CDR1 SGDLS, CDR2 YYNGEE. V lost 0 bases, J lost 0 bases, and 8 bases stayed unmatched. The CDR3 protein is CASSVDGRSGSSYNEQFF. The CDR3 bases are TGTGCCAGCAGCGTAGATGGGAGGAGCGGGAGCTCCTACAATGAGCAGTTCTTC.

V is TRBV6-5 and J is TRBJ1-1, with a tentative D call TRBD1 (5 bases). Trimming left V 2 bases short and J 4 bases short, with 11 bases between. In germline, CDR1 is MNHEY, CDR2 SVGAGI. The CDR3 is 14 amino acids. The CDR3 loop reads CASSYPGFGTEAFF. The CDR3 nucleotides read TGTGCCAGCAGTTACCCAGGGTTTGGCACTGAAGCTTTCTTT.

This rearrangement joins TRBV2 to TRBJ1-5, with no clear D. Trimming pared 7 bases from V and 4 bases from J, leaving 17 bases between. Per the germline V gene, CDR1 is SNHLY and CDR2 is FYNNEI. CDR3 length: 15 residues. CDR3 protein: CASNFGSERNQPQHF. In DNA, the CDR3 is TGTGCCAGCAACTTCGGGTCCGAGAGGAATCAGCCCCAGCATTTT.

This chain links TRBV11-1 with TRBJ1-1; D is undetermined. The ends were cut back, 1 base at V and 3 bases at J, with 6 bases in the middle. This CDR3 is 13 amino acids long. CDR1 and CDR2 (germline): SGHAT, FQDESV (reference sequence). CDR3 region: CASSLVRDTEAFF. The CDR3 nucleotides are TGTGCCAGCAGCTTAGTCCGGGACACTGAAGCTTTCTTT.

The chain joins TRBV6-5 to TRBJ1-1; D is perhaps TRBD1 (5 bases). V shed 8 bases and J shed 1 base, with 14 bases lying between them. Germline loops: CDR1 MNHEY, CDR2 SVGAGI. The CDR3 length is 14 residues. CDR3 DNA sequence: TGTGCCAGCGGAGTTCGCGGACAGAACACTGAAGCTTTCTTT. As protein: CASGVRGQNTEAFF.

This clone has a single count. The chain combines TRBV19 with TRBJ1-5; D is unclear. The germline CDR1 and CDR2 sequences are LNHDA and SQIVND (reference sequence). V was clipped by 10 bases and J by 6 bases, with 16 bases between them. This CDR3 spans 13 amino acids. CDR3 sequence: CATSWGEGQPQHF. The CDR3 region has the DNA TGTGCCACCTCGTGGGGAGAGGGTCAGCCCCAGCATTTT.

The chain combines TRBV11-2 with TRBJ2-7; no firm D call. Trimming shortened V by 4 bases and J by 6 bases, and 16 bases separated the two germline ends. Germline lookup yields CDR1 SGHAT and CDR2 FQNNGV. The CDR3 sequence is 14 residues long. This CDR3 reads CASSSSRTRREQYF. Here the CDR3 DNA reads TGTGCCAGCAGCTCCTCAAGAACGCGGCGCGAGCAGTACTTC.

This chain links TRBV28 with TRBJ1-2; D is unclear. Germline CDR1 reads MDHEN; CDR2 reads SYDVKM. Trimming took 7 bases from V and 8 from J, leaving 14 bases between them. This CDR3 has 12 residues. The DNA of the CDR3 is TGTGCCAGCACCCCAAGTGGTAGCGGCTACACCTTC. This translates into CASTPSGSGYTF.

The chain recombines TRBV10-3 with TRBJ2-5, with 7 bases identical to TRBD1. CDR3 length: 14 amino acids. Per germline, CDR1 ENHRY and CDR2 SYGVKD. V gave up 3 bases and J gave up 5 bases; unmatched junction bases: 6. Written as DNA, the CDR3 is TGTGCCATCAGTGATCGCAGGGGGAAGGAGACCCAGTACTTC. It codes for CAISDRRGKETQYF.

The chain couples TRBV9 to TRBJ2-7; 7 positions match TRBD1. CDR3 length: 14 amino acids. Looked up from germline, CDR1 is SGDLS and CDR2 is YYNGEE. V was clipped by 3 bases and J by 4 bases; unmatched bases: 7. CDR3: CASSATGTAYEQYF. As DNA, the CDR3 is TGTGCCAGCAGCGCCACCGGGACAGCTTACGAGCAGTACTTC.

This chain joins TRBV7-6 and TRBJ2-5; 11 positions match TRBD1. Germline CDR1 is SGHVS and CDR2 is FNYEAQ. Trimming at V came to 5 bases and at J to 3 bases, leaving 5 bases not matched to a gene. This CDR3 region has 15 residues. Here the CDR3 DNA reads TGTGCCAGCAGCGAGGGGACAGGGGGGGAAGAGACCCAGTACTTC. Translated, it gives CASSEGTGGEETQYF. Using reference TRBV7-6 and TRBJ2-5 for the parts outside the CDR3, the full variable domain is GAGVSQSPRYKVTKRGQDVALRCDPISGHVSLYWYRQALGQGPEFLTYFNYEAQQDKSGLPNDRFSAERPEGSISTLTIQRTEQRDSAMYRCASSEGTGGEETQYFGPGTRLLVL.

The rearrangement joins TRBV15 to TRBJ2-7, with a tentative D call TRBD2 (6 bases). The germline CDR1 and CDR2 sequences are LNHNV and YYDKDF (reference sequence). The CDR3 sequence is 16 residues long. V dropped 0 bases and J dropped 3 bases, with 15 bases sitting between them. CDR3 in amino acids: CATSREGGSGLYEQYF. Here the CDR3 DNA reads TGTGCCACCAGCAGAGAGGGTGGTAGCGGCCTCTACGAGCAGTACTTC.

The chain employs TRBV27 and TRBJ1-1; D unresolved. The V end lost 3 bases, the J end lost 4 bases, and 9 bases lay between the germline ends. The CDR3 totals 13 residues. CDR1 is MNHEY, CDR2 SMNVEV, per germline (reference sequence). The chain's CDR3 is CASSLRRTTEAFF. As DNA, the CDR3 is TGTGCCAGCAGTTTGCGAAGAACCACTGAAGCTTTCTTT.

J is TRBJ2-1 and V is TRBV5-6; D is uncertain. The CDR3 consists of 15 residues. V lost 4 bases, J lost 0 bases, and 11 bases lay in between. CDR1 is SGHDT, CDR2 YYEEEE, per germline. DNA for the CDR3: TGTGCCAGCAGCCTCGACACCAGCTCCTACAATGAGCAGTTCTTC. It codes for CASSLDTSSYNEQFF. Full variable domain (remainder filled in from reference TRBV5-6 and TRBJ2-1): DAGVTQSPTHLIKTRGQQVTLRCSPKSGHDTVSWYQQALGQGPQFIFQYYEEEERQRGNFPDRFSGHQFPNYSSELNVNALLLGDSALYLCASSLDTSSYNEQFFGPGTRLTVL.

The V call is TRBV10-3, the J call TRBJ1-2, with D perhaps matching TRBD1 (6 bases). The CDR3 totals 16 residues. The V and J ends lost 6 bases and 3 bases respectively, with 20 bases between them. Germline assignment: CDR1 ENHRY and CDR2 SYGVKD. In nucleotides, the CDR3 is TGTGCCATCAGGGCAGTAACCGGGACACCCGACTATGGCTACACCTTC. This codes for CAIRAVTGTPDYGYTF.

V and J are TRBV7-8 and TRBJ2-5; 13 bases line up with TRBD2. The J call may be incorrect, as the DNA end agrees better with TRBJ2-7. The CDR3 contains 14 residues. The germline V gene has CDR1 SGHVS and CDR2 FQNEAQ. DNA for the CDR3: TGTGCCAGCAGGGGGACTAGCGGGGCTTACGAGCAGTACTTC. Translated, it gives CASRGTSGAYEQYF.

V usage is TRBV2 and J usage is TRBJ1-5; D perhaps matches TRBD1 (5 bases). The V end was cut by 7 bases, the J end by 7 bases, with 20 bases between. Germline V CDR1 and CDR2: SNHLY, FYNNEI. CDR3 size: 15 residues. The CDR3 is CASKNSRGREQPQHF. As DNA, the CDR3 is TGTGCCAGCAAGAATAGCCGGGGGAGAGAACAGCCCCAGCATTTT.

V and J are TRBV28 and TRBJ2-7, with a weak D call TRBD2 (6 bases). Gene TRBJ2-1 matches the end of the DNA better, so the J call may be wrong. The CDR3 loop spans 13 amino acids. Per germline, CDR1 MDHEN and CDR2 SYDVKM. The CDR3 DNA is TGTGCCAGCAGTATGACTAGTCCCGATGAGCAGTTCTTC. Encoded protein: CASSMTSPDEQFF.

The chain links TRBV2 to TRBJ2-5, with 15 bases identical to TRBD2. There are 19 residues in the CDR3. Germline loops: CDR1 SNHLY, CDR2 FYNNEI. Trimming cost V 3 bases and J 5 bases; bases outside gene matches: 13. The CDR3 nucleotides read TGTGCCAGCAGTGAGACTAGTGGGACTAGCGGGGGGAGCCGGGAGACCCAGTACTTC. As protein: CASSETSGTSGGSRETQYF.